Following are 23 T cell receptor beta chains from one sample sequenced in a study of T cell repertoires in cytomegalovirus infection. One entry per CDR3 protein, called by TCRdb with MiXCR from the reads. The table has around 240,000 distinct CDR3 sequences, approximately 22% seen once. The sequenced material came from CD8+ T cells from PBMCs. All receptors come from a human donor in good health (CMV status not recorded). Some clones in this sample may be carry-over from other donors' samples.

The chain employs TRBV27 and TRBJ1-1; weak D call: TRBD1 (5 bases). The CDR3 loop spans 17 amino acids. Trimming removed 5 bases at V and 3 bases at J, with 22 bases between. The germline V gene has CDR1 MNHEY and CDR2 SMNVEV (reference sequence). The CDR3 DNA reads as TGTGCCAGCAGTCTGACACGGGGTTTCAGGGACGACACTGAAGCTTTCTTT. Translated, it gives CASSLTRGFRDDTEAFF.

This clonotype was recorded a few times. CDR3 nucleotide sequence: TGTGCCAGCAGTCTTCGTGGGACTAGCGTAACAGATACGCAGTATTTT. Amino acids: CASSLRGTSVTDTQYF. This sequence joins TRBV12-3 or TRBV12-4 and TRBJ2-3, with 10 bases that match TRBD2. The CDR3 consists of 16 residues. Germline trimming cut 5 bases from V and 3 bases from J; bases unmatched to any gene: 8.

This clonotype was seen only a few times. The CDR3 is CASSYLGRSGANVLTF. The CDR3 DNA follows: TGTGCCAGCAGCTACTTGGGGAGATCTGGGGCCAACGTCCTGACTTTC. The chain recombines TRBV7-9 with TRBJ2-6; perhaps TRBD2 as D (5 bases). The ends were cut back, 4 bases at V and 1 base at J, with 11 bases in the middle. CDR3 length equals 16 residues. Per the germline V gene, CDR1 is SEHNR and CDR2 is FQNEAQ (reference sequence).

The chain is built from TRBV28 and TRBJ2-5; TRBD1 might be the D (6 bases). CDR1 is MDHEN, CDR2 SYDVKM, per germline. The V end was cut by 5 bases, the J end by 1 base, with 17 bases between. This CDR3 comprises 16 residues. CDR3 sequence reads: CASSLASLGAQETQYF. For the CDR3, the DNA is TGTGCCAGCAGTCTAGCCTCTTTGGGGGCCCAAGAGACCCAGTACTTC.

This clonotype was seen repeatedly, ten times or more. This sequence joins TRBV7-2 and TRBJ1-6; D possibly corresponds to TRBD1 (6 bases). Germline V CDR1 and CDR2: SGHTA, FQGNSA. The CDR3 consists of 16 residues. Trimming left V 4 bases short and J 9 bases short, with 19 bases between. The CDR3 sequence is CASSSRTGGLGSPLHF. The CDR3 DNA sequence: TGTGCCAGCAGCTCCAGGACCGGGGGCTTGGGTTCACCCCTCCACTTT.

This clonotype has just a few counts. V and J are TRBV9 and TRBJ1-5; TRBD1 aligns across 8 bases. Germline-derived CDR1 and CDR2 are SGDLS and YYNGEE. Trimming at V came to 0 bases and at J to 7 bases, leaving 9 bases not matched to a gene. The CDR3 extends over 16 amino acids. The CDR3 spells CASSVDSTGVEQPQHF. Here the CDR3 DNA reads TGTGCCAGCAGCGTAGACTCGACAGGGGTGGAGCAGCCCCAGCATTTT.

This clonotype was counted ten times or more. This chain connects TRBV12-3 or TRBV12-4 to TRBJ1-2; a possible D gene is TRBD1 (5 bases). This CDR3 contains 16 residues. Trimming removed 8 bases at V and 6 bases at J, with 25 bases between. CDR3 in DNA: TGTGCCAGCGGCCCGGGCGGGGACGGTATTAATCATGGCTACACCTTC. It specifies CASGPGGDGINHGYTF.

This clonotype was counted many times. The chain links TRBV27 to TRBJ1-5; D remains unclear. In germline, CDR1 is MNHEY, CDR2 SMNVEV (reference sequence). The CDR3 has 13 amino acids. V gave up 5 bases and J gave up 2 bases, with 7 bases separating them. CDR3 region: CASSQTGNQPQHF. In DNA form, the CDR3 reads TGTGCCAGCAGTCAGACCGGCAATCAGCCCCAGCATTTT.

This clonotype was detected a few times. The chain combines TRBV28 with TRBJ2-3, with D possibly being TRBD2 (5 bases). Germline assignment: CDR1 MDHEN and CDR2 SYDVKM. Trimming cost V 3 bases and J 6 bases, with 13 bases left between them. This CDR3 is built from 14 residues. The CDR3 loop reads CASSFDSDRDTQYF. CDR3 coding DNA: TGTGCCAGCAGTTTCGATAGCGATCGGGATACGCAGTATTTT.

With respect to this clonotype: A read error may be the cause here, since a much bigger clone is one base away. The J gene is TRBJ1-5, the V gene TRBV6-6; D is uncertain. The CDR3 runs 14 residues. Germline CDR1 MNHNY, CDR2 SVGAGI (reference sequence). CDR3 sequence reads: CAGSWGFGGQPQHF. CDR3 DNA: TGTGCCGGCAGTTGGGGATTTGGCGGACAGCCCCAGCATTTT.

V is TRBV7-2 and J is TRBJ2-1, with D possibly TRBD2 on 5 matching bases. Germline assignment: CDR1 SGHTA and CDR2 FQGNSA. CDR3 size: 13 residues. The ends were cut back, 4 bases at V and 4 bases at J, with 8 bases in the middle. The CDR3 is CASSSERYNEQFF. CDR3 DNA sequence: TGTGCCAGCAGCTCCGAGCGGTACAATGAGCAGTTCTTC.

This clonotype was observed a few times. V usage is TRBV5-5 and J usage is TRBJ2-7; D is unclear. From germline, CDR1 is SGHKS and CDR2 YYEKEE (reference sequence). Trimming stripped 4 bases from V and 7 bases from J, with 12 bases between. The CDR3 runs to 12 residues. Here the CDR3 DNA reads TGTGCCAGCAGCAAACTGTTCGGGGAGCAGTACTTC. Translated: CASSKLFGEQYF.

V is TRBV9 and J is TRBJ2-7; 7 positions match TRBD1. Germline V gene lookup returns CDR1 SGDLS and CDR2 YYNGEE. V gave up 0 bases and J gave up 7 bases; unmatched junction bases: 7. CDR3 length: 14 residues. The DNA for the CDR3 is TGTGCCAGCAGCGTAGGGACAGGCCTTAGGGAGCAGTACTTC. This encodes CASSVGTGLREQYF.

This clonotype was seen many times. The chain links TRBV7-8 to TRBJ1-1; D uncertain. Germline V gene data show CDR1 as SGHVS and CDR2 as FQNEAQ. Trimming left V 4 bases short and J 5 bases short, with 11 bases between. The length of the CDR3 is 13 residues. The CDR3 loop reads CASSSRAGTEAFF. The CDR3 DNA sequence: TGTGCCAGCAGCTCCCGAGCGGGGACTGAAGCTTTCTTT.

This clonotype has a handful of counts. The chain links TRBV13 to TRBJ2-7; D is unclear. The CDR3 is 14 amino acids. The V gene lost 5 bases and the J gene lost 7 bases, with 18 bases spanning the gap. CDR1 is PRHDT and CDR2 is FYEKMQ in the germline V gene (reference sequence). The chain's CDR3 is CASSLQINRIEQYF. In nucleotides, the CDR3 is TGTGCCAGCAGCCTTCAGATCAACCGGATTGAGCAGTACTTC.

Only a few counts were recorded for this clonotype. The chain joins TRBV28 to TRBJ2-7; 8 bases line up with TRBD1. V lost 6 bases and J lost 1; bases outside the gene matches: 2. The germline CDR1 and CDR2 sequences are MDHEN and SYDVKM. The CDR3 runs 13 residues. Here the CDR3 DNA reads TGTGCCAGCAGAAGACAGGGGTCCTACGAGCAGTACTTC. The encoded protein is CASRRQGSYEQYF.

The gene calls are TRBV7-8 and TRBJ2-3; 8 bases align to TRBD2. Germline V gene sequence: CDR1 SGHVS, CDR2 FQNEAQ. J was trimmed by 2 bases and V by 3 bases; bases with no gene match: 1. CDR3 length equals 14 residues. The CDR3 DNA follows: TGTGCCAGCAGCTTTAGCGGGACCACAGATACGCAGTATTTT. This codes for CASSFSGTTDTQYF.

V and J are TRBV7-4 and TRBJ2-7, with a tentative D call TRBD1 (5 bases). CDR3 size: 15 residues. Germline lookup yields CDR1 SGHVT and CDR2 SQSDAQ. The V and J ends lost 1 base and 3 bases respectively, with 13 bases between them. CDR3 amino acids: CASSLDPGASYEQYF. The CDR3 nucleotides read TGTGCCAGCAGCTTAGATCCTGGGGCCAGCTACGAGCAGTACTTC.

As regards this clonotype: Being one base from a much bigger clone, this may be a read error. The rearrangement links TRBV7-2 to TRBJ2-1; no clear D. This CDR3 has 14 residues. Germline V gives CDR1 SGHTA, CDR2 FQGNSA. The CDR3 nucleotides are TGTGCCAGCAGCCTCGGACCGAACTACAGTGAGCAGTTCTTC. Translating it yields CASSLGPNYSEQFF.

This clonotype was seen a few times. This sequence joins TRBV6-2 or TRBV6-3 and TRBJ2-3, with TRBD2 identical over 7 bases. Per the germline V gene, CDR1 is MNHEY and CDR2 is SVGEGT. This CDR3 is 16 amino acids long. Germline trimming cut 2 bases from V and 2 bases from J; bases unmatched to any gene: 7. The CDR3 is CASSYGTGGYTDTQYF. The CDR3 DNA sequence: TGTGCCAGCAGTTACGGAACGGGGGGATACACAGATACGCAGTATTTT.

This clonotype showed up just a few times. The V call is TRBV5-1, the J call TRBJ1-1, with 7 nucleotides matching TRBD1. Germline trimming cut 3 bases from V and 2 bases from J; bases unmatched to any gene: 4. The CDR3 extends over 14 amino acids. Looked up from germline, CDR1 is SGHRS and CDR2 is YFSETQ. The CDR3 region is CASSWDSPNTEAFF. For the CDR3, the DNA is TGCGCCAGCAGCTGGGACAGCCCTAACACTGAAGCTTTCTTT. Combining the CDR3 with reference TRBV5-1 and TRBJ1-1 gives the whole variable domain KAGVTQTPRYLIKTRGQQVTLSCSPISGHRSVSWYQQTPGQGLQFLFEYFSETQRNKGNFPGRFSGRQFSNSRSEMNVSTLELGDSALYLCASSWDSPNTEAFFGQGTRLTVV.

In its sample, this clonotype was seen many times. This chain joins TRBV12-3 or TRBV12-4 and TRBJ2-3; D is ambiguous. This CDR3 spans 12 amino acids. The germline V and J ends were trimmed by 4 bases and 3 bases, with 5 bases remaining between them. CDR3 sequence: CASSYWTDTQYF. CDR3 in DNA: TGTGCCAGCAGTTATTGGACAGATACGCAGTATTTT.

The CDR3 loop reads CSALWTGSYEQYF. The CDR3 DNA is TGCAGTGCCCTCTGGACAGGATCCTACGAGCAGTACTTC. The chain employs TRBV20-1 and TRBJ2-7, with TRBD1 identical over 7 bases. Germline-derived CDR1 and CDR2 are DFQATT and SNEGSKA (reference sequence). V shed 6 bases and J 1 base; nucleotides not matched to a gene: 6. CDR3 length equals 13 residues.